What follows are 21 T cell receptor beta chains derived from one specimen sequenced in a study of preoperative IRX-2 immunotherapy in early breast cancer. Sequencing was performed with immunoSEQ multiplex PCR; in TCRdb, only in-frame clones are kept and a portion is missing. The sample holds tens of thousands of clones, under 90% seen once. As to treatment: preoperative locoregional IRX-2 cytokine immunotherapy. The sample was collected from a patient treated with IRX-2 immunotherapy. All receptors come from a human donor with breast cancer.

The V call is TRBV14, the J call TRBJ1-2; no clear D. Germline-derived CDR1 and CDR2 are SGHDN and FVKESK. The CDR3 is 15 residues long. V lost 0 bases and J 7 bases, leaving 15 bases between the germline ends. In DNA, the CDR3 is TGTGCCAGCAGCCAAGAGAGGGTTCTGGGTATTGGCTACACCTTC. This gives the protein CASSQERVLGIGYTF.

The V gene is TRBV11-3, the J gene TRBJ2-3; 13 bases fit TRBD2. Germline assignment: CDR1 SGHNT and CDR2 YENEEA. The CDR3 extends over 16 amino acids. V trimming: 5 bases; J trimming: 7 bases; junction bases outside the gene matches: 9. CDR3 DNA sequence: TGTGCCAGCAGCAAACCGACTAGCGGGGGGCCGTATACGCAGTATTTT. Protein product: CASSKPTSGGPYTQYF.

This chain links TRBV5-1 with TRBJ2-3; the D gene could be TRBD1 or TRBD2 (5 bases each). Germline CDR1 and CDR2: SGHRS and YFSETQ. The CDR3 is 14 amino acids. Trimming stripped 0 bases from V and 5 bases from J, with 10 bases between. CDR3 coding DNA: TGCGCCAGCAGCTTGGGTGGGACCTTAGATACGCAGTATTTT. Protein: CASSLGGTLDTQYF.

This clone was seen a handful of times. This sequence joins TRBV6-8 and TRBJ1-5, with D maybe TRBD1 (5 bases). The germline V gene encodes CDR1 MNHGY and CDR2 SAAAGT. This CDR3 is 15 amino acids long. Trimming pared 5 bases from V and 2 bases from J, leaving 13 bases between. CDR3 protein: CASSGWGGGNQPQHF. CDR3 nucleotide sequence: TGTGCCAGCAGTGGGTGGGGAGGGGGCAATCAGCCCCAGCATTTT.

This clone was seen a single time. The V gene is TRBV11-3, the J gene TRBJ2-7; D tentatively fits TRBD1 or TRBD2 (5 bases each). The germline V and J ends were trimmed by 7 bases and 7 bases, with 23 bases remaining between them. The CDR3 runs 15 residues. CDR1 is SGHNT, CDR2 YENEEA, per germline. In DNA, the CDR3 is TGTGCCAGCACTTCCTCGACGGCCGGGACCGTTGAGCAGTACTTC. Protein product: CASTSSTAGTVEQYF.

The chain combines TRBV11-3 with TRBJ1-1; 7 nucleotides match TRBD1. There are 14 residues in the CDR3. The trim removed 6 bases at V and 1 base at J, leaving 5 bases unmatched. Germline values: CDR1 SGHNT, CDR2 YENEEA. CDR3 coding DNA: TGTGCCAGCAGTTGGGGACAGAAGAACACTGAAGCTTTCTTT. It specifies CASSWGQKNTEAFF.

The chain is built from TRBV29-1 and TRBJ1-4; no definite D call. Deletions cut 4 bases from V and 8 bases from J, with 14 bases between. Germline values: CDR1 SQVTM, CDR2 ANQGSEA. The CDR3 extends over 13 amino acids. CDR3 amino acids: CSVAGINREKLFF. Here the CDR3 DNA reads TGCAGCGTTGCTGGAATCAATAGGGAAAAACTGTTTTTT.

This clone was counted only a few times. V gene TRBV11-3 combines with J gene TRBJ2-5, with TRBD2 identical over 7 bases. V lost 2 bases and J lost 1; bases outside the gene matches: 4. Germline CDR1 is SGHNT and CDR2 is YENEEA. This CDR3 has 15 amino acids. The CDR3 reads CASSLWRGIQETQYF. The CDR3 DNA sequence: TGTGCCAGCAGCTTATGGCGGGGGATCCAAGAGACCCAGTACTTC. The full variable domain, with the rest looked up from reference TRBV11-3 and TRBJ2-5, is EAGVVQSPRYKIIEKKQPVAFWCNPISGHNTLYWYLQNLGQGPELLIRYENEEAVDDSQLPKDRFSAERLKGVDSTLKIQPAELGDSAVYLCASSLWRGIQETQYFGPGTRLLVL.

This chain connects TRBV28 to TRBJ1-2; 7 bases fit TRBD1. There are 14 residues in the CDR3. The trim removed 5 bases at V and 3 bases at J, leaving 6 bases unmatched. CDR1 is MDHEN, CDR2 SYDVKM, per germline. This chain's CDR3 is CASSRLDRHYGYTF. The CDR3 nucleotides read TGTGCCAGCAGTCGACTGGACAGGCACTATGGCTACACCTTC.

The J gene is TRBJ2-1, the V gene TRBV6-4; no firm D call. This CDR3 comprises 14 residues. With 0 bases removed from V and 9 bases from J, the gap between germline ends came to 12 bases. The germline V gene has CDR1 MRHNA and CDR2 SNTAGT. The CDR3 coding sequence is TGTGCCAGCAGTGACTCGTCTAGGATAGGTGAGCAGTTCTTC. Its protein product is CASSDSSRIGEQFF.

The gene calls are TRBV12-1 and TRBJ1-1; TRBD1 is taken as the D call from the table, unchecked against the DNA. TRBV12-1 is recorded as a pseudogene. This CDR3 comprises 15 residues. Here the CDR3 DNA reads TGTGCCAGCAGCTTTCATGTGGGCATGAACACTGAAGCTTTCTTT. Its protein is CASSFHVGMNTEAFF.

Here the CDR3 reads CASSYESPQPQHF. As DNA, the CDR3 is TGTGCCAGCAGTTACGAATCACCACAGCCCCAGCATTTT. The chain employs TRBV6-8 and TRBJ1-5; D is uncertain. The CDR3 has 13 amino acids. Per the germline V gene, CDR1 is MNHGY and CDR2 is SAAAGT. V lost 2 bases, J lost 7 bases, and 9 bases lay in between.

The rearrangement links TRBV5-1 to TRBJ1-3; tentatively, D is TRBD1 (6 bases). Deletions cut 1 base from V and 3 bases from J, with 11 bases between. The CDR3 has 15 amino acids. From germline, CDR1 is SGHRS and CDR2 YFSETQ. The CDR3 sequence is CASSLRGAIGNTIYF. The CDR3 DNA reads TGCGCCAGCAGCTTGCGGGGGGCAATTGGAAACACCATATATTTT.

The CDR3 reads CASSKGDIKGDTQYF. The DNA of the CDR3 is TGTGCCAGCAGTAAGGGGGACATAAAGGGAGATACGCAGTATTTT. The rearrangement joins TRBV11-3 to TRBJ2-3; TRBD1 might be the D (6 bases). CDR1 is SGHNT, CDR2 YENEEA, per germline. V lost 6 bases and J lost 5, with 18 bases in between. This CDR3 region has 15 residues. Together with reference TRBV11-3 and TRBJ2-3, the CDR3 gives the full variable domain: EAGVVQSPRYKIIEKKQPVAFWCNPISGHNTLYWYLQNLGQGPELLIRYENEEAVDDSQLPKDRFSAERLKGVDSTLKIQPAELGDSAVYLCASSKGDIKGDTQYFGPGTRLTVL.

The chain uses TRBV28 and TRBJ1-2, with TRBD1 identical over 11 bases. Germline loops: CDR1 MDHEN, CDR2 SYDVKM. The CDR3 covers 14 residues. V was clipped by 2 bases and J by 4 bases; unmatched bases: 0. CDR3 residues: CASSLGTGGYGYTF. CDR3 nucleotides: TGTGCCAGCAGTTTAGGGACAGGGGGCTATGGCTACACCTTC.

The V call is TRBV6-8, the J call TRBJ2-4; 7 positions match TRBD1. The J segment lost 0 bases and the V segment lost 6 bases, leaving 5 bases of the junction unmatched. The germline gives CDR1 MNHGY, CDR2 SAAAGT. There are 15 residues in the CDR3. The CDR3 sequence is CASRNTGEAKNIQYF. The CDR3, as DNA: TGTGCCAGCAGGAACACAGGGGAAGCCAAAAACATTCAGTACTTC.

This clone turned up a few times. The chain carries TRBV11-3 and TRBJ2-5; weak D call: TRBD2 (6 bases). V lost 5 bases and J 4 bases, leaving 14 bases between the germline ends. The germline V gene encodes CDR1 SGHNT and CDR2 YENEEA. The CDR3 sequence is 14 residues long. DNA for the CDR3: TGTGCCAGCAGCACACATCGGGAGTTAGAGACCCAGTACTTC. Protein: CASSTHRELETQYF. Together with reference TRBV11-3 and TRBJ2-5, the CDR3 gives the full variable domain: EAGVVQSPRYKIIEKKQPVAFWCNPISGHNTLYWYLQNLGQGPELLIRYENEEAVDDSQLPKDRFSAERLKGVDSTLKIQPAELGDSAVYLCASSTHRELETQYFGPGTRLLVL.

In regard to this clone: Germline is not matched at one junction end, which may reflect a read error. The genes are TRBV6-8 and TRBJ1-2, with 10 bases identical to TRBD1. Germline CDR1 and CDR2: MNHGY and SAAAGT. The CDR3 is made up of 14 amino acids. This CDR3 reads CAISGTGVNYGYTF. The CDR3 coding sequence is TGTGCCATCAGTGGGACAGGGGTTAACTATGGCTACACCTTC.

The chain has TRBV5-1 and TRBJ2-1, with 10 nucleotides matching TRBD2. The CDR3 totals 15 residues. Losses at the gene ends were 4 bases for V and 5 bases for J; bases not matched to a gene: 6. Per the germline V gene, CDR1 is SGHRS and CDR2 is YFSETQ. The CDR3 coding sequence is TGCGCCAGCAGCGGAGGACTAGCGGAAAACAATGAGCAGTTCTTC. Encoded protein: CASSGGLAENNEQFF.

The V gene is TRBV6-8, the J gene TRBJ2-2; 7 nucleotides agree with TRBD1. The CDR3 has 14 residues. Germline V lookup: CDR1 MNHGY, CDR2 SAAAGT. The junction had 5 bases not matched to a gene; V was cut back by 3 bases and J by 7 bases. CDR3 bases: TGTGCCAGCAGTTATTCTCAGGGGGTCGGGGAGCTGTTTTTT. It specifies CASSYSQGVGELFF.

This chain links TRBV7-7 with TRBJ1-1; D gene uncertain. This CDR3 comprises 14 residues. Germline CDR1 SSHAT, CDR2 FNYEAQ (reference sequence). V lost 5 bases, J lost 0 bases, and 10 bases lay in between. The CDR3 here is CASSPTTVNTEAFF. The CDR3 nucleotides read TGTGCCAGCAGCCCTACGACTGTGAACACTGAAGCTTTCTTT.